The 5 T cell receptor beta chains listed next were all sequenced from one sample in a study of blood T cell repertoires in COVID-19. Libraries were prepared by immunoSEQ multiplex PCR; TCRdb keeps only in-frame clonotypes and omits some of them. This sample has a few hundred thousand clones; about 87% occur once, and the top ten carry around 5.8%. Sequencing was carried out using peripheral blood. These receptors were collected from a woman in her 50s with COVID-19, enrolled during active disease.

The CDR3 coding sequence is TGTGCCATCAGTGCCCACGGACTAGCGGGAGAGACCGGGGAGCTGTTTTTT. This translates into CAISAHGLAGETGELFF. The J gene is TRBJ2-2, the V gene TRBV10-3; 13 positions agree with TRBD2. The trim removed 4 bases at V and 5 bases at J, leaving 7 bases unmatched. Germline V lookup: CDR1 ENHRY, CDR2 SYGVKD. The CDR3 consists of 17 residues.

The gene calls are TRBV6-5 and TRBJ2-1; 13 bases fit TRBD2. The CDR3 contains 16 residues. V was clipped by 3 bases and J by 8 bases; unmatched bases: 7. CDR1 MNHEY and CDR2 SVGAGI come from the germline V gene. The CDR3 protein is CASSYQGLAGVHEQFF. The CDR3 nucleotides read TGTGCCAGCAGTTATCAAGGACTAGCGGGAGTCCATGAGCAGTTCTTC.

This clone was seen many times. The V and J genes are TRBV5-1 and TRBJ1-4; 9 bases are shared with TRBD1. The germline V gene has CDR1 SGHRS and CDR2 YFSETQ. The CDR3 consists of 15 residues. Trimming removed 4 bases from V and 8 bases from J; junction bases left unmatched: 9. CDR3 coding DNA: TGCGCCAGCAGCCCCCGGACAGGGGCCGGGGAAAAACTGTTTTTT. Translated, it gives CASSPRTGAGEKLFF.

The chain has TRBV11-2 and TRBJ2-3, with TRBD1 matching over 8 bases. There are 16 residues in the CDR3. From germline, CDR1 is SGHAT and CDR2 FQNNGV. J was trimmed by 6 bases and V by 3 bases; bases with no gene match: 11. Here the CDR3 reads CASSLVQGARWDTQYF. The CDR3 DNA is TGTGCCAGCAGCTTGGTGCAGGGGGCTAGATGGGATACGCAGTATTTT.

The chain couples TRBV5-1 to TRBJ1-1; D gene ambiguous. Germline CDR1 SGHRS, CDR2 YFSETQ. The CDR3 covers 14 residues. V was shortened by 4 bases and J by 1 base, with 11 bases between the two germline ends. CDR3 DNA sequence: TGCGCCAGCAGCCCAACGACATCGAACACTGAAGCTTTCTTT. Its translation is CASSPTTSNTEAFF.